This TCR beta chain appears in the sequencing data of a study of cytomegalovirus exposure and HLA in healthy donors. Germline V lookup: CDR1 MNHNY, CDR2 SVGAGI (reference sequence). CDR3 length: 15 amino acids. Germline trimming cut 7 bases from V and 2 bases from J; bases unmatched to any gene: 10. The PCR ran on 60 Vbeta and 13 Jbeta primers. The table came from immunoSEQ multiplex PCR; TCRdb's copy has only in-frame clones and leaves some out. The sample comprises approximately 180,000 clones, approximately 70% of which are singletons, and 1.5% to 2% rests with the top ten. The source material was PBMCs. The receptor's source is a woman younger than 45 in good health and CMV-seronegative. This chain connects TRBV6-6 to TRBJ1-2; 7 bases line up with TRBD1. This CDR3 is CASTTQQGTNYGYTF. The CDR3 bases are TGTGCCAGCACAACTCAACAGGGGACGAACTATGGCTACACCTTC.